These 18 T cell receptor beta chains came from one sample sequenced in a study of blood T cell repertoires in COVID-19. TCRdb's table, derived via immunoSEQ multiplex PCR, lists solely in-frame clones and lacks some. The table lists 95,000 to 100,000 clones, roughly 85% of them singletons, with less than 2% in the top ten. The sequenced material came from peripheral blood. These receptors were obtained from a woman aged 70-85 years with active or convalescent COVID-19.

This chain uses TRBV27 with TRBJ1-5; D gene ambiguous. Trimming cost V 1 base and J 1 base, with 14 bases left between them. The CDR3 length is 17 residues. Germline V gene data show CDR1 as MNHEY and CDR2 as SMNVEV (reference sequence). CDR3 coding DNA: TGTGCCAGCAGTTTATTTGGGATAAGGGAGAGCAATCAGCCCCAGCATTTT. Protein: CASSLFGIRESNQPQHF.

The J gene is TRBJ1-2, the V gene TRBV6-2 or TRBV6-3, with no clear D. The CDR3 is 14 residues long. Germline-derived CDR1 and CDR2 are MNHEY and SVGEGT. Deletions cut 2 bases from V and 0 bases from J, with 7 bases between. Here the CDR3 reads CASSYRGSNYGYTF. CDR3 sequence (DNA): TGTGCCAGCAGTTACCGGGGTTCTAACTATGGCTACACCTTC.

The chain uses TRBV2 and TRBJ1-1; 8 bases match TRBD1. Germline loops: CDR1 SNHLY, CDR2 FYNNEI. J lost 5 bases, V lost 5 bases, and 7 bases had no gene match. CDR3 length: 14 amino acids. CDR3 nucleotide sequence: TGTGCCAGCAGTTTACAGGGGGGGCGAACTGAAGCTTTCTTT. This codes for CASSLQGGRTEAFF.

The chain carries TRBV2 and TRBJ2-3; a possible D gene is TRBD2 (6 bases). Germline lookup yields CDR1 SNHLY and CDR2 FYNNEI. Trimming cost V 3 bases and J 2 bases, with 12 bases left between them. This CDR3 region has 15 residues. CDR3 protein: CASSETSGSTDTQYF. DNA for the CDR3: TGTGCCAGCAGTGAGACCAGCGGGTCCACAGATACGCAGTATTTT.

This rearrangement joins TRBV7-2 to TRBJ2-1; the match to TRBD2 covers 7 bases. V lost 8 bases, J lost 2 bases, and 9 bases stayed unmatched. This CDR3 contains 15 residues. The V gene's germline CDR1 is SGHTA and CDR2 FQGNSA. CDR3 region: CASRHPSGTYNEQFF. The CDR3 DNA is TGTGCCAGCCGCCACCCGAGCGGGACCTACAATGAGCAGTTCTTC.

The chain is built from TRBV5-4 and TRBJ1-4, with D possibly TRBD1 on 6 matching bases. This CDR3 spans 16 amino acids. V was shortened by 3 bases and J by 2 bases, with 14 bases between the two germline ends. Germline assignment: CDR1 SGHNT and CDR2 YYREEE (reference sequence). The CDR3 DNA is TGTGCCAGCAGCTCACAGGGTGGGGGCACTAATGAAAAACTGTTTTTT. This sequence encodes CASSSQGGGTNEKLFF.

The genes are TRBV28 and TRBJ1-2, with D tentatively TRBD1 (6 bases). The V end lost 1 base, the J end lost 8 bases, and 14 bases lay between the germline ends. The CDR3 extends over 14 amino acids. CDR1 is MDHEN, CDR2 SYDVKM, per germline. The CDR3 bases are TGTGCCAGCAGTTTATCGGCAGGGGCGAGGGGCTACACCTTC. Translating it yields CASSLSAGARGYTF.

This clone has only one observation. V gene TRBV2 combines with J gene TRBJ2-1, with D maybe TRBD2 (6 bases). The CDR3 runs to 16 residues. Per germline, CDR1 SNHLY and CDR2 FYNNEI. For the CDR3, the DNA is TGTGTCTCCCAACGGGGTACTACGGGAGCTAAAAATGAGCAGTTCTTC. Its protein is CVSQRGTTGAKNEQFF.

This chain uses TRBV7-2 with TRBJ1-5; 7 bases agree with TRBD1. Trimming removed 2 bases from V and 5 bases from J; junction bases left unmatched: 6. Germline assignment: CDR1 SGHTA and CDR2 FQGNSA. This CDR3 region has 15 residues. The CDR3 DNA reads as TGTGCCAGCAGCTTAAACAGGGGTCGGGATCAGCCCCAGCATTTT. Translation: CASSLNRGRDQPQHF.

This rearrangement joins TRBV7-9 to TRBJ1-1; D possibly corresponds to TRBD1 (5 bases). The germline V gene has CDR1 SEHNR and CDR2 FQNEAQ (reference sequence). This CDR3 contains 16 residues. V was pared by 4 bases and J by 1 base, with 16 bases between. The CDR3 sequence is CASSSSARDRNTEAFF. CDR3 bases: TGTGCCAGCAGCTCGTCAGCCCGAGACAGGAACACTGAAGCTTTCTTT.

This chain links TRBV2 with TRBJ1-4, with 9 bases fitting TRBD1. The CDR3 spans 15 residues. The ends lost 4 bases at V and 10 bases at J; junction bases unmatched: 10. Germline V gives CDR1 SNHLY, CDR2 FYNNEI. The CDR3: CASSGGTGLGGKLFF. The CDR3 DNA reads TGTGCCAGCAGTGGGGGGACAGGGCTTGGTGGAAAACTGTTTTTT.

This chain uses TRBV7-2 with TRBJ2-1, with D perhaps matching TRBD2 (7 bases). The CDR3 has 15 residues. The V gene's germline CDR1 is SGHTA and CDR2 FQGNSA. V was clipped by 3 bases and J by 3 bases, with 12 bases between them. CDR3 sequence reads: CASSLGRGLYNEQFF. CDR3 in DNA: TGTGCCAGCAGCTTGGGGCGGGGGCTCTACAATGAGCAGTTCTTC.

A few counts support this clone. CDR3 in DNA: TGTGCCAGCAGTGCGGGGACTTATAATTCACCCCTCCACTTT. Its protein product is CASSAGTYNSPLHF. The chain is built from TRBV9 and TRBJ1-6, with D perhaps TRBD1 (5 bases). The CDR3 length is 14 residues. V lost 5 bases and J 4 bases, leaving 10 bases between the germline ends. The germline V gene has CDR1 SGDLS and CDR2 YYNGEE.

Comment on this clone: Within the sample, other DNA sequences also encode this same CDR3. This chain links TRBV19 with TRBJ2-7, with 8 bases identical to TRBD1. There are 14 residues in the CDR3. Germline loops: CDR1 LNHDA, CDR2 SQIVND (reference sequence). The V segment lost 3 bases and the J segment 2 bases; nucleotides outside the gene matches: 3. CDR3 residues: CASSIGTGTYEQYF. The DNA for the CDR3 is TGTGCCAGTAGTATTGGGACAGGCACCTACGAGCAGTACTTC.

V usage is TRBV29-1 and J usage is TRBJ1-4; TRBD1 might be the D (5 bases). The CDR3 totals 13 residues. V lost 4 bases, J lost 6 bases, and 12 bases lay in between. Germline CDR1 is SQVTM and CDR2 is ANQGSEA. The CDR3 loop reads CSVAGGGYEKLFF. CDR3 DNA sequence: TGCAGCGTTGCTGGGGGGGGTTATGAAAAACTGTTTTTT.

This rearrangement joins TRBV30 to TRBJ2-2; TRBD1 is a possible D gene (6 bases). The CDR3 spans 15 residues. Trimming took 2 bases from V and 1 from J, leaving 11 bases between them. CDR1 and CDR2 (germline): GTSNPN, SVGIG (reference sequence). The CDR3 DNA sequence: TGTGCCTGGAGTAGGTTGGACAGGAACACCGGGGAGCTGTTTTTT. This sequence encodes CAWSRLDRNTGELFF.

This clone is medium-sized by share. CDR3 residues: CASSGRAEAFF. CDR3 coding DNA: TGTGCCAGCAGTGGTCGCGCTGAAGCTTTCTTT. The V gene is TRBV2, the J gene TRBJ1-1, with D hard to call. Germline CDR1 and CDR2: SNHLY and FYNNEI. The CDR3 has 11 residues. Trimming removed 4 bases from V and 6 bases from J, with 6 bases in between.

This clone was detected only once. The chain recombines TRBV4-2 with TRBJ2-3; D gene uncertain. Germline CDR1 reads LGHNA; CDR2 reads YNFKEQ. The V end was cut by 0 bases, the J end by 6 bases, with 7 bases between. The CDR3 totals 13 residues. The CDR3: CASSQEASDTQYF. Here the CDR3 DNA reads TGTGCCAGCAGCCAAGAAGCCTCGGATACGCAGTATTTT.